This T cell receptor beta chain derives from a study of T-cell memory formation after mild COVID-19. Study details: Across donors, TCR clusters were largely donor specific. Notes on the study in general: Within pre-infection memory, some responding clones were found, suggesting cross-reactive memory joined. Still unconfirmed is whether the second-wave clones peaking on day 37 recognized SARS-CoV-2. Among clones contracting day 15 to 85, CD4/CD8 was balanced, whereas later expanders leaned CD4+.

Comment on this clonotype: Its specificity is not known.

One entry per CDR3 protein, called by TCRdb with MiXCR from the 5' RACE reads. The top ten hold about 27% of the sample, which has 140,000 or so distinct CDR3 sequences, 13% to 15% seen once. Per germline, CDR1 SEHNR and CDR2 FQNEAQ (reference sequence). CDR3 length: 15 amino acids. Trimming cost V 4 bases and J 5 bases; bases outside gene matches: 10. The chain links TRBV7-9 to TRBJ1-1, with TRBD1 matching over 7 bases. What was sequenced was PBMCs or a T cell subset sorted from them (not recorded which). This sequence originates from an adult woman who had mild COVID-19 (a few samples of this study predate the infection). Cell type and time point are not known. The CDR3 sequence is CASSSDRDGWTEAFF. The CDR3 bases are TGTGCCAGCAGCTCCGACAGGGACGGTTGGACTGAAGCTTTCTTT.